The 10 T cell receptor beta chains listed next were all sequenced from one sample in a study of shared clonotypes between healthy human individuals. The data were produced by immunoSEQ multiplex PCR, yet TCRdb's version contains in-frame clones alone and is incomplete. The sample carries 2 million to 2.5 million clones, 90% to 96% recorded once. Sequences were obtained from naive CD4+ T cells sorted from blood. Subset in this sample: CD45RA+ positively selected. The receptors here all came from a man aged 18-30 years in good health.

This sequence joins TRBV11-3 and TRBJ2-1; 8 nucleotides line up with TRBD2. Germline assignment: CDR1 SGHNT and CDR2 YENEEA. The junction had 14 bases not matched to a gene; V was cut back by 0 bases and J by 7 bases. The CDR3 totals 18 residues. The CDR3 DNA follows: TGTGCCAGCAGCTTAGATCGGGGAGCGGGAGAGATTGGGAATGAGCAGTTCTTC. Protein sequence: CASSLDRGAGEIGNEQFF.

The CDR3 loop reads CASSRLNDYNSPLHF. CDR3 nucleotides: TGTGCCAGCTCACGGCTAAACGATTATAATTCACCCCTCCACTTT. This chain links TRBV18 with TRBJ1-6, with D unclear. Trimming cost V 4 bases and J 4 bases, with 11 bases left between them. The CDR3 loop spans 15 amino acids. Per germline, CDR1 KGHSH and CDR2 LQKENI.

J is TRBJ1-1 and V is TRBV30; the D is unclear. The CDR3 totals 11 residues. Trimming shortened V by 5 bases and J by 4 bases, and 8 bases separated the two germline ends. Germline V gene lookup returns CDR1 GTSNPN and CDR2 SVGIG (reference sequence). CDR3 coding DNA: TGTGCCTGGCAGAAGGGCACTGAAGCTTTCTTT. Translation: CAWQKGTEAFF.

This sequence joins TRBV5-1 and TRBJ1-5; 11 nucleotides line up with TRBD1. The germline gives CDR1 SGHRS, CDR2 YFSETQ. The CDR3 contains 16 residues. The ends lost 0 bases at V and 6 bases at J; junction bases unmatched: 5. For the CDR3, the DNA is TGCGCCAGCAGCTTGGATCCCGGGACAGGGGGTCAGCCCCAGCATTTT. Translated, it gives CASSLDPGTGGQPQHF.

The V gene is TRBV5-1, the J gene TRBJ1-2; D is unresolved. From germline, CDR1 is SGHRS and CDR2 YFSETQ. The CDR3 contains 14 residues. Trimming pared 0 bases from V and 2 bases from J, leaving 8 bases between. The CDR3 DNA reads TGCGCCAGCAGCTTGGCACAGCAGAACTATGGCTACACCTTC. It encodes CASSLAQQNYGYTF.

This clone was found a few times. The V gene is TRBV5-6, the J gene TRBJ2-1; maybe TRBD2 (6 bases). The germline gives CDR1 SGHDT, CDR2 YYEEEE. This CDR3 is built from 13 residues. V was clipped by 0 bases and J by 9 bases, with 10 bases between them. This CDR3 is CASSLAGVAEQFF. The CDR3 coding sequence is TGTGCCAGCAGCTTGGCGGGGGTCGCTGAGCAGTTCTTC.

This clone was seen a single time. Written as DNA, the CDR3 is TGTGCCAGCAGTTATACAAGGGGGGCCGAGCAGTACTTC. It yields the protein CASSYTRGAEQYF. The V gene is TRBV6-5, the J gene TRBJ2-5; D is possibly TRBD1 or TRBD2 (6 bases each). The J call could be wrong; TRBJ2-7 is a better fit for the DNA end. This CDR3 has 13 amino acids. CDR1 and CDR2 (germline): MNHEY, SVGAGI.

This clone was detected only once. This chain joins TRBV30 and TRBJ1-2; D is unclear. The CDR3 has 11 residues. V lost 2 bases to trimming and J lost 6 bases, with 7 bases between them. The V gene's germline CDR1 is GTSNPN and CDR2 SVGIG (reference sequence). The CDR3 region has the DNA TGTGCCTGGAGTCCCCGTCATGGCTACACCTTC. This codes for CAWSPRHGYTF.

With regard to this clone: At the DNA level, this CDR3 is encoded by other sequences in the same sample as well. In nucleotides, the CDR3 is TGTGCCAGCAGCTTTGGACAGAGCTATGGCTACACCTTC. Its protein is CASSFGQSYGYTF. The V gene is TRBV7-2, the J gene TRBJ1-2; perhaps TRBD1 as D (6 bases). The V and J ends lost 3 bases and 4 bases respectively, with 9 bases between them. The CDR3 is 13 residues long. Germline-derived CDR1 and CDR2 are SGHTA and FQGNSA.

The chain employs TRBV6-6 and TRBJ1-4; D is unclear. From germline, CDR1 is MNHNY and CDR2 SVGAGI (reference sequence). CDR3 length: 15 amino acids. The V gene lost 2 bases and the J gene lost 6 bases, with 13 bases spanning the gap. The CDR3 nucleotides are TGTGCCAGCAGTTACGCGGATCCCGGCTATGAAAAACTGTTTTTT. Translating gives CASSYADPGYEKLFF.